This paragraph covers one T cell receptor (beta chain) sequence. This entry comes from a study of blood T cell repertoires in COVID-19. In the study overall: Spain, Italy and the United States supplied samples that represented acute and convalescent COVID-19.

In the authors' workflow: Researchers report that nucleated cell counts were estimated from reference gene primer amplification. Sequencing was performed with immunoSEQ multiplex PCR; in TCRdb, only in-frame clones are kept and a portion is missing. V and J calls and clone size are copied from that table; D and trimming were computed from the DNA. Of 250,000 to 350,000 clones listed, 75% to 90% are singletons. CDR1 is MNHEY and CDR2 is SVGAGI in the germline V gene. The CDR3 runs to 14 residues. The sequencing input was peripheral blood. The chain recombines TRBV6-5 with TRBJ1-1; D gene unclear. This sequence was found in a woman younger than 45 with active or convalescent COVID-19. The CDR3 sequence: CALQRVSGDTEAFF. CDR3 DNA: TGTGCGCTTCAGAGGGTATCTGGGGACACTGAAGCTTTCTTT.